The rows below give T cell receptor beta chains drawn from one sample of a study of shared clonotypes between healthy human individuals. The assay was immunoSEQ multiplex PCR, and TCRdb's table has in-frame clones only and misses some. The table records over 1.4 million clones, roughly 96% of them present only once. The sample consisted of naive CD4+ T cells sorted from blood. The receptors originated from a man aged 30 to 45 in good health. CDR3s include the opening cysteine and the closing phenylalanine or tryptophan. The D gene is left open where the match is weak. Where a row states a size, it is once, few, many or the class of an expanded clone; other rows omit it.

clone_size,cdr3_length,d_call,j_call,v_call,cdr3_aa,cdr3_nt
once,16,TRBD2,TRBJ2-7,TRBV4-1,CASSQDVTSGVWEQYF,TGCGCCAGCAGCCAAGATGTTACTAGCGGTGTTTGGGAGCAGTACTTC
-,13,-,TRBJ2-1,TRBV7-7,CASSARTGGEQFF,TGTGCTAGCAGCGCCCGGACTGGGGGTGAGCAGTTCTTC
-,15,-,TRBJ2-7,TRBV9,CASSFRGDTSYEQYF,TGTGCCAGCAGCTTTAGGGGGGACACCTCCTACGAGCAGTACTTC
-,16,TRBD2,TRBJ2-2,TRBV5-1,CASSSLAGVSHGELFF,TGCGCCAGCAGCTCCTTAGCGGGAGTCAGTCACGGGGAGCTGTTTTTT
-,13,-,TRBJ2-7,TRBV11-2,CASSPDYFYEQYF,TGTGCCAGCAGCCCCGACTACTTCTACGAGCAGTACTTC
-,14,TRBD1,TRBJ2-7,TRBV6-5,CASRWDRGSGEQYF,TGTGCCAGCAGGTGGGACAGGGGAAGTGGCGAGCAGTACTTC
-,14,TRBD1,TRBJ1-4,TRBV2,CASSNDRGDEKLFF,TGTGCCAGCAGTAACGACAGGGGGGATGAAAAACTGTTTTTT
-,13,-,TRBJ2-7,TRBV9,CASSHAEFYEQYF,TGTGCCAGCAGCCACGCCGAGTTCTACGAGCAGTACTTC
-,13,TRBD2,TRBJ2-7,TRBV28,CASNEREELEQYF,TGTGCCAGCAATGAGCGGGAGGAGCTCGAGCAGTACTTC
-,16,TRBD2,TRBJ2-7,TRBV7-6,CASSSQIAGGFYEQYF,TGTGCCAGCAGCTCCCAGATAGCGGGAGGGTTCTACGAGCAGTACTTC
-,14,-,TRBJ1-1,TRBV9,CASSGGLWAAEAFF,TGTGCCAGCAGCGGAGGGTTGTGGGCGGCTGAAGCTTTCTTT
-,16,-,TRBJ1-3,TRBV7-9,CASSYPGRLSGNTIYF,TGTGCCAGCAGCTACCCGGGACGCCTCTCTGGAAACACCATATATTTT
once,13,TRBD1,TRBJ2-7,TRBV28,CATHRTGKYEQYF,TGTGCCACCCACCGGACAGGTAAATACGAGCAGTACTTC
-,17,TRBD2,TRBJ2-2,TRBV27,CASSLRPSGGYTGELFF,TGTGCCAGCAGTTTAAGGCCTAGCGGTGGGTACACCGGGGAGCTGTTTTTT
-,16,TRBD2,TRBJ2-1,TRBV28,CASSPPGLAALGEQFF,TGTGCCAGCAGCCCGCCGGGACTAGCGGCGTTGGGTGAGCAGTTCTTC
-,14,TRBD1,TRBJ1-1,TRBV30,CAWSKYTGGTEAFF,TGTGCCTGGAGTAAGTATACAGGGGGCACTGAAGCTTTCTTT
few,16,TRBD2,TRBJ2-1,TRBV19,CASRVPGLAGVVEQFF,TGTGCCAGTAGGGTGCCGGGACTAGCGGGAGTGGTTGAGCAGTTCTTC
-,14,TRBD1,TRBJ2-7,TRBV5-1,CASGTGTGPYEQYF,TGCGCCAGCGGAACCGGGACAGGCCCCTACGAGCAGTACTTC
-,14,TRBD1,TRBJ2-5,TRBV6-1,CASRGQGARETQYF,TGTGCCAGCAGGGGACAGGGGGCAAGAGAGACCCAGTACTTC
-,15,-,TRBJ2-1,TRBV19,CASSIEPASYNEQFF,TGTGCCAGTAGTATAGAGCCAGCCTCCTACAATGAGCAGTTCTTC
-,15,TRBD2,TRBJ2-7,TRBV15,CATSSPGLGPYEQYF,TGTGCCACCAGCAGCCCGGGACTAGGACCATACGAGCAGTACTTC
-,16,TRBD1,TRBJ2-2,TRBV7-2,CASSQTGVYTTGELFF,TGTGCCAGCAGCCAGACAGGGGTTTATACTACCGGGGAGCTGTTTTTT
-,16,-,TRBJ2-7,TRBV18,CASSLNTARAYQEQYF,TGTGCCAGCTCACTAAACACGGCACGGGCCTACCAAGAGCAGTACTTC
-,12,-,TRBJ1-2,TRBV21-1,CASVQSNYGYTF,TGTGCCAGCGTACAGAGCAACTATGGCTACACCTTC
once,16,-,TRBJ2-1,TRBV28,CASSLDMPSSYNEQFF,TGTGCCAGCAGTTTAGATATGCCTAGCTCGTACAATGAGCAGTTCTTC
-,13,TRBD1,TRBJ2-7,TRBV4-1,CASSQRDRYEQYF,TGCGCCAGCAGCCAACGGGACAGATACGAGCAGTACTTC
-,17,-,TRBJ2-3,TRBV7-9,CASSSPRGGTSTDTQYF,TGTGCCAGCAGCTCACCTCGCGGCGGGACTAGCACAGATACGCAGTATTTT
-,14,TRBD1,TRBJ1-5,TRBV6-1,CASSGTGGIQPQHF,TGTGCCAGCAGTGGGACAGGGGGAATTCAGCCCCAGCATTTT
-,15,-,TRBJ2-1,TRBV25-1,CASSEYTGAYNGQFF,TGTGCCAGCAGTGAATATACGGGTGCCTACAATGGGCAGTTCTTC
-,11,TRBD1,TRBJ2-7,TRBV20-1,CSHRGLHEQYF,TGCAGTCACAGGGGGCTGCACGAGCAGTACTTC
-,15,TRBD1,TRBJ2-1,TRBV5-4,CASSFRQGPYDEQFF,TGTGCCAGCAGCTTTAGACAGGGGCCCTACGATGAGCAGTTCTTC
-,14,-,TRBJ2-3,TRBV29-1,CSVVAIASTDTQYF,TGCAGCGTTGTGGCGATAGCGAGCACAGATACGCAGTATTTT
-,15,-,TRBJ1-2,TRBV4-1,CASSQDPGGRYGYTF,TGCGCCAGCAGCCAAGATCCTGGGGGTCGCTATGGCTACACCTTC
-,19,TRBD2,TRBJ2-3,TRBV4-3,CASSQEIAGGPVRVYTQYF,TGCGCCAGCAGCCAAGAAATAGCGGGAGGGCCAGTTAGGGTGTATACGCAGTATTTT
few,13,TRBD2,TRBJ2-7,TRBV19,CASSARGAGEQYF,TGTGCCAGTAGTGCGCGGGGGGCTGGCGAGCAGTACTTC
-,14,-,TRBJ1-1,TRBV2,CASKWRVVGTEAFF,TGTGCCAGCAAGTGGAGGGTCGTCGGCACTGAAGCTTTCTTT
-,13,-,TRBJ2-5,TRBV7-9,CASRSGSVETQYF,TGTGCCAGCAGGTCGGGCTCCGTAGAGACCCAGTACTTC
-,16,-,TRBJ2-7,TRBV6-5,CASSYRHGLSSYEQYF,TGTGCCAGCAGTTACCGACACGGACTAAGCTCCTACGAGCAGTACTTC
-,12,TRBD2,TRBJ2-7,TRBV2,CASLGGVYEQYF,TGTGCCAGCTTGGGAGGGGTCTACGAGCAGTACTTC
-,13,-,TRBJ2-4,TRBV18,CASSPGGASIQYF,TGTGCCAGCTCACCGGGGGGGGCCTCTATTCAGTACTTC
-,14,TRBD1,TRBJ1-2,TRBV7-2,CASSRRDRASGYTF,TGTGCCAGCAGCCGTCGGGACAGGGCTTCCGGCTACACCTTC
-,14,TRBD2,TRBJ2-2,TRBV10-1,CASSEGLAGGELFF,TGCGCCAGCAGTGAAGGACTAGCTGGCGGGGAGCTGTTTTTT
-,15,TRBD2,TRBJ2-2,TRBV25-1,CASSLGGSGGGELFF,TGTGCCAGCAGTCTTGGCGGGAGCGGTGGCGGGGAGCTGTTTTTT
-,14,TRBD1,TRBJ2-7,TRBV2,CATSSGTGIYEQYF,TGTGCCACCTCTTCCGGGACAGGTATTTACGAGCAGTACTTC
-,14,-,TRBJ2-7,TRBV9,CASSVGTDSYEQYF,TGTGCCAGCAGCGTAGGGACGGATTCCTACGAGCAGTACTTC
-,13,-,TRBJ1-1,TRBV19,CASSIQVNTEAFF,TGTGCCAGTAGTATACAGGTGAACACTGAAGCTTTCTTT
-,14,-,TRBJ1-3,TRBV10-2,CASRGRDSGNTIYF,TGCGCCAGCAGGGGACGTGATTCTGGAAACACCATATATTTT
-,15,-,TRBJ2-7,TRBV6-5,CASSRTVSWGHEQYF,TGTGCCAGCAGTCGGACAGTCTCCTGGGGTCACGAGCAGTACTTC
-,16,TRBD1,TRBJ2-7,TRBV28,CASSSTGTDKPYEQYF,TGTGCCAGCAGTTCCACCGGGACAGACAAACCCTACGAGCAGTACTTC
-,11,-,TRBJ2-5,TRBV7-2,CASSHAETQYF,TGTGCCAGCAGCCACGCAGAGACCCAGTACTTC